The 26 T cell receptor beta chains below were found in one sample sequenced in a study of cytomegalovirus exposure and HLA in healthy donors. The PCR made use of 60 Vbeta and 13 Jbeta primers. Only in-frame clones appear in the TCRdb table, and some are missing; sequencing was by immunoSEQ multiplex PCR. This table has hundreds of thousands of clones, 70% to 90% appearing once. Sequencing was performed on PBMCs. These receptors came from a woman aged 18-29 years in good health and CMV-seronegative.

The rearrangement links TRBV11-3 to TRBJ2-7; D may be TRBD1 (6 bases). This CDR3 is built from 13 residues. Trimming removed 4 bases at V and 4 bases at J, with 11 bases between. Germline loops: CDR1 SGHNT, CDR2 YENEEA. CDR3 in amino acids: CASSSGHTYEQYF. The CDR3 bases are TGTGCCAGCAGCTCGGGACATACTTACGAGCAGTACTTC.

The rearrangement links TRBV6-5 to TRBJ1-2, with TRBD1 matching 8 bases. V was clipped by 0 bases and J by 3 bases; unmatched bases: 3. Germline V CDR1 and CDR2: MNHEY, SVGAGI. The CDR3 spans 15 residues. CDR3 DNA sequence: TGTGCCAGCAGTTACTCGGCAGGGGGCGACTATGGCTACACCTTC. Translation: CASSYSAGGDYGYTF.

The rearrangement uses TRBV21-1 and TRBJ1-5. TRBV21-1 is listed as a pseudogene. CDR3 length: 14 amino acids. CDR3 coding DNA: TGTGCCAGCAGCAAAGAGGCGACTGGTCAGCCCCAGCATTTT. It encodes CASSKEATGQPQHF.

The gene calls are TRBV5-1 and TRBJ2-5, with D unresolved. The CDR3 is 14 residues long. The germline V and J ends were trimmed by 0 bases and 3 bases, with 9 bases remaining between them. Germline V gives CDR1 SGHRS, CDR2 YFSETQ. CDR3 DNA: TGCGCCAGCAGCTTGGTTGGCAGGAAAGAGACCCAGTACTTC. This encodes CASSLVGRKETQYF.

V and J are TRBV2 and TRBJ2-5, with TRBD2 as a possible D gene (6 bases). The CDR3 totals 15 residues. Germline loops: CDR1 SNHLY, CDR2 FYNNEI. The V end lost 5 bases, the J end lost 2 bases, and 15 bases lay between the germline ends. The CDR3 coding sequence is TGTGCCAGCAGTACGCCCCACCGGGGGCAAGAGACCCAGTACTTC. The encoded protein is CASSTPHRGQETQYF.

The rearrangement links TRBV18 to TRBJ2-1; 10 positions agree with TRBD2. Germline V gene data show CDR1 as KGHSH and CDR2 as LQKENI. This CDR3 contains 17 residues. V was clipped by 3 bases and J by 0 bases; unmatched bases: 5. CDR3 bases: TGTGCCAGCTCACCGAGTAGCGGGGGGTCCTCCTACAATGAGCAGTTCTTC. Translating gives CASSPSSGGSSYNEQFF. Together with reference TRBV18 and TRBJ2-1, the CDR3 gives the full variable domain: NAGVMQNPRHLVRRRGQEARLRCSPMKGHSHVYWYRQLPEEGLKFMVYLQKENIIDESGMPKERFSAEFPKEGPSILRIQQVVRGDSAAYFCASSPSSGGSSYNEQFFGPGTRLTVL.

CDR3 in DNA: TGTGCCTGGAGTGGGGGCTCGATGAGCAATCAGCCCCAGCATTTT. Residues: CAWSGGSMSNQPQHF. The V and J genes are TRBV30 and TRBJ1-5; D is perhaps TRBD1 (5 bases). Looked up from germline, CDR1 is GTSNPN and CDR2 is SVGIG (reference sequence). V gave up 1 base and J gave up 1 base, with 11 bases separating them. This CDR3 has 15 residues.

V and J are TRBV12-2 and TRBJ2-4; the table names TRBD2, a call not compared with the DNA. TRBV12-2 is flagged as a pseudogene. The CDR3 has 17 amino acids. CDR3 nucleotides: TGTGCAAGTCGCCCCCCGGGCGGGGGGGAGGTCAAAAACATTCAGTACTTC. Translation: CASRPPGGGEVKNIQYF.

CDR3 DNA: TGTGCCAGCAGTGAATCGGGTCAGCCCCAGCATTTT. Translating gives CASSESGQPQHF. This sequence joins TRBV6-1 and TRBJ1-5; no clear D gene. In germline, CDR1 is MNHNS, CDR2 SASEGT. Trimming shortened V by 2 bases and J by 6 bases, and 5 bases separated the two germline ends. The CDR3 spans 12 residues.

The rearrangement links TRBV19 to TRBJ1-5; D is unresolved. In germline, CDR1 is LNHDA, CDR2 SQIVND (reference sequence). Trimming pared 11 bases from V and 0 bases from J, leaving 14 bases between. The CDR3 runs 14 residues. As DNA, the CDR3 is TGTGCCTCGCTTCAAGGAGATAGCAATCAGCCCCAGCATTTT. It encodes CASLQGDSNQPQHF.

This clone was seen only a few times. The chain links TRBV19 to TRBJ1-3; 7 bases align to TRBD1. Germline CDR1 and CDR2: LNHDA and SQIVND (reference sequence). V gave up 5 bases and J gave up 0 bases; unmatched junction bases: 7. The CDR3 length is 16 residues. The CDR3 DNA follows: TGTGCCAGTAGTGCCCGACAGGGCTACTCTGGAAACACCATATATTTT. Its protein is CASSARQGYSGNTIYF.

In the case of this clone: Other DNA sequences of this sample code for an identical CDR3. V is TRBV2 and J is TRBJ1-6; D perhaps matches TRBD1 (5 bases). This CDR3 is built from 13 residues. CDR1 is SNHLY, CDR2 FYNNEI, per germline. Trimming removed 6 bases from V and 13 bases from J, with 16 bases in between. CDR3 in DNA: TGTGCCAGCAGACTACAGGTTCGGTCCCCCCTCCACTTT. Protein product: CASRLQVRSPLHF.

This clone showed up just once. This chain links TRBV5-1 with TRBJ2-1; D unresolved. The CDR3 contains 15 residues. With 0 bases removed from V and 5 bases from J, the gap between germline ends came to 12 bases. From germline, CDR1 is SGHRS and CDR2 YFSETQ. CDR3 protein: CASSLVGGRDNEQFF. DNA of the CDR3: TGCGCCAGCAGCTTGGTCGGCGGTCGCGACAATGAGCAGTTCTTC. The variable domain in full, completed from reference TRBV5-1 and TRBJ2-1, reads KAGVTQTPRYLIKTRGQQVTLSCSPISGHRSVSWYQQTPGQGLQFLFEYFSETQRNKGNFPGRFSGRQFSNSRSEMNVSTLELGDSALYLCASSLVGGRDNEQFFGPGTRLTVL.

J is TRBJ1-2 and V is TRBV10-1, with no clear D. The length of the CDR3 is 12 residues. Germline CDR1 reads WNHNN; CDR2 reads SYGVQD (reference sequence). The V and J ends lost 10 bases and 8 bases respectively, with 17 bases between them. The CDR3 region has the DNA TGCGCCACCCTCCCTCTTAGTCTAGGCTACACCTTC. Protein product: CATLPLSLGYTF.

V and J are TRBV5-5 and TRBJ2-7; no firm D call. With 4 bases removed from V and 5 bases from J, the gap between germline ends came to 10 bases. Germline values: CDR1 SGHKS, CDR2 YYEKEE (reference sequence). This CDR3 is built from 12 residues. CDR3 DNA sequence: TGTGCCAGCAGCCTTGTGTTCGACGAGCAGTACTTC. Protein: CASSLVFDEQYF.

This CDR3 reads CASSSDTGLEQYF. The CDR3 DNA sequence: TGCGCCAGCAGCTCGGACACAGGCTTGGAGCAGTACTTC. The V and J genes are TRBV5-1 and TRBJ2-7; a weak D match, TRBD1 (5 bases). This CDR3 is built from 13 residues. The V gene lost 3 bases and the J gene lost 7 bases, with 14 bases spanning the gap. The germline V gene has CDR1 SGHRS and CDR2 YFSETQ.

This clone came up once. The CDR3 is CASSRIQVPISGNTIYF. The CDR3 DNA is TGTGCCAGCAGCCGCATACAGGTCCCTATCTCTGGAAACACCATATATTTT. The genes are TRBV4-2 and TRBJ1-3; a weak D match, TRBD1 (5 bases). In germline, CDR1 is LGHNA, CDR2 YNFKEQ. The CDR3 is 17 amino acids. V was shortened by 4 bases and J by 0 bases, with 16 bases between the two germline ends.

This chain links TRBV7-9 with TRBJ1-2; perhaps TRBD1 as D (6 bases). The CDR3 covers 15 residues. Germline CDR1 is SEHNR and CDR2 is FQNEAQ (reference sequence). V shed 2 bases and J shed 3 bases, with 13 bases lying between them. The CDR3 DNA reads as TGTGCCAGCAGCTTACTGAGTCGGACAGACTATGGCTACACCTTC. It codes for CASSLLSRTDYGYTF.

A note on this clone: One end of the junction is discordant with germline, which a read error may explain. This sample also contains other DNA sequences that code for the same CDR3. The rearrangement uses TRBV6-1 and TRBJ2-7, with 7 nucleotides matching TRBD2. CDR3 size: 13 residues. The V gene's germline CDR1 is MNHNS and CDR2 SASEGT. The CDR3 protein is CASRTGTTYEQYF. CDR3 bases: TGCGCCAGCAGGACCGGGACTACCTACGAGCAGTACTTC.

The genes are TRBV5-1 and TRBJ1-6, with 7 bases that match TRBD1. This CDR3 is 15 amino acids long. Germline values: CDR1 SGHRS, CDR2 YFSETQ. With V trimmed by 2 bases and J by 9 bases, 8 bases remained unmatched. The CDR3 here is CASSLRTGQISPLHF. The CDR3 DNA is TGCGCCAGCAGCTTAAGGACAGGCCAAATTTCACCCCTCCACTTT.

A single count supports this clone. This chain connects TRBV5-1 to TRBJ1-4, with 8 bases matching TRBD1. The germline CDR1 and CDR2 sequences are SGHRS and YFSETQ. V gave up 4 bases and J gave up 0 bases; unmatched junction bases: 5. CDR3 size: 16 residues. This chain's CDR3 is CASSIGQGSTNEKLFF. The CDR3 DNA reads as TGCGCCAGCAGCATAGGACAGGGTTCAACTAATGAAAAACTGTTTTTT.

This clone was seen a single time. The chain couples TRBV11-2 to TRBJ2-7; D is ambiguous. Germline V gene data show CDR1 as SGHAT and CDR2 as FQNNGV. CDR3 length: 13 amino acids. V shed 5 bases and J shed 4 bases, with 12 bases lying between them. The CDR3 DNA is TGTGCCAGCAGCCCCCTCCGCAGGTACGAGCAGTACTTC. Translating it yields CASSPLRRYEQYF.

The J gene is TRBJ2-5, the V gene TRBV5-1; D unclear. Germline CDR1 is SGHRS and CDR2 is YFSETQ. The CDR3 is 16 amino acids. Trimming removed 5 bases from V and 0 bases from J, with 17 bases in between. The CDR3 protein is CASRSTPRADQETQYF. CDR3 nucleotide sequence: TGCGCCAGCAGATCCACCCCTCGCGCGGACCAAGAGACCCAGTACTTC.

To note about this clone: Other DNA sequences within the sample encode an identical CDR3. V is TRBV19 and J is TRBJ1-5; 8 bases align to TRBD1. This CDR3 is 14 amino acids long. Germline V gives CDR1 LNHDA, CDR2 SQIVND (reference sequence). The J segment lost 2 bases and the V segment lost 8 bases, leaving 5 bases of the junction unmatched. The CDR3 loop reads CASGGQGGNQPQHF. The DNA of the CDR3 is TGTGCCAGTGGTGGACAGGGAGGCAATCAGCCCCAGCATTTT.

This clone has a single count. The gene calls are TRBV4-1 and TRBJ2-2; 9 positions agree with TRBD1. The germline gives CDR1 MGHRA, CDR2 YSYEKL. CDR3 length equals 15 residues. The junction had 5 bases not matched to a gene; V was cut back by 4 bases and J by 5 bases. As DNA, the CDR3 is TGCGCCAGCAGCCCTACCGGGACAGGGACCGGGGAGCTGTTTTTT. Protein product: CASSPTGTGTGELFF.

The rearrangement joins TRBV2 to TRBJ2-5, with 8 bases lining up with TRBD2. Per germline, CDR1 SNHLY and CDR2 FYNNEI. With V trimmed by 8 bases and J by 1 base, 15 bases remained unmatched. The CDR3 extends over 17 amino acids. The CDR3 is CASLGISGDESQETQYF. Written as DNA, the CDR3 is TGTGCCAGCCTCGGTATTAGCGGGGACGAAAGCCAAGAGACCCAGTACTTC.